The rows below give T cell receptor beta chains drawn from one sample of a study of blood T cell repertoires in COVID-19. Assay used: immunoSEQ multiplex PCR; TCRdb lists only in-frame clones, some missing. The sample consists of 95,000 to 150,000 clones, about four fifths of them appearing once. Material: peripheral blood. The receptors derive from a man between 65 and 85 years old with acute or convalescent COVID-19. The CDR3 runs from the conserved cysteine through the conserved F or W. The D gene is left open where the match is weak. A clone size is listed for some rows: how often the clone was seen (once, few, many), or a class if it is expanded.

V	J	D	size	DNA	CDR3
TRBV5-1	TRBJ2-1	.	.	TGCGCCAGCACCGGGCCGGGGACACTATACAATGAGCAGTTCTTC	CASTGPGTLYNEQFF
TRBV3-1/TRBV3-2	TRBJ2-7	TRBD2	few	TGTGCCAGCAGCCATACAGGACTAGCCCTTTTCTACGAGCAGTACTTC	CASSHTGLALFYEQYF
TRBV2	TRBJ2-3	.	.	TGTGCCAGCAGGCGAGGGTTGGGAGATACGCAGTATTTT	CASRRGLGDTQYF
TRBV15	TRBJ1-3	.	.	TGTGCCACCAGCAGAGAGGGGGGGCTGCGAGGAAACACCATATATTTT	CATSREGGLRGNTIYF
TRBV5-1	TRBJ1-3	.	.	TGCGCCAGCAGCTGGGGTGTATTGGGACAACGGGGAAACACCATATATTTT	CASSWGVLGQRGNTIYF
TRBV7-3	TRBJ2-3	.	.	TGTGCCAGCAGAAAAGGAGGAGGGGGCCTCACAGATACGCAGTATTTT	CASRKGGGGLTDTQYF
TRBV7-8	TRBJ1-6	.	few	TGTGCCAGCAGCATACAGGGCGGCGATTCACCCCTCCACTTT	CASSIQGGDSPLHF
TRBV19	TRBJ1-5	TRBD1	.	TGTGCCAGTAGTCCCGGACAGGGGTACCAACCCCAGCATTTT	CASSPGQGYQPQHF
TRBV9	TRBJ2-3	.	.	TGTGCCAGCAGCGTAGGTAGAGGGGGTGGGGGCACAGATACGCAGTATTTT	CASSVGRGGGGTDTQYF
TRBV18	TRBJ1-5	TRBD1	few	TGTGCCAGCTCACCAGATAGCGGGACAGGCAATCAGCCCCAGCATTTT	CASSPDSGTGNQPQHF
TRBV7-2	TRBJ1-3	.	.	TGTGCCAGCAGCTTAGCCCCGGGGGGGGCTACCTCTGGAAACACCATATATTTT	CASSLAPGGATSGNTIYF
TRBV19	TRBJ1-2	TRBD1	once	TGTGCCAGTAGTACCGGACAGGGGCTGACCTATGGCTACACCTTC	CASSTGQGLTYGYTF
TRBV6-1	TRBJ1-1	TRBD1	.	TGTGCCAGCAGTGACGGACAGGCAGGGATGAACACTGAAGCTTTCTTT	CASSDGQAGMNTEAFF